This T cell receptor (beta chain) comes out of a study of post-analysis software for immune sequencing data (dated by TCRdb to 2013 to 2016). Turning to the overall study: Recorded disease courses included relapsing-remitting, secondary progressive and progressive-relapsing multiple sclerosis, with some patients lacking subtype annotation. A subset of samples was prepared in parallel using single-end sample barcoding, then pooled and co-amplified after Illumina adapter ligation. Patient repertoires were compared against 11 to 12 previously published healthy control repertoires from donors aged 6 to 25 years.

General conclusions and limits of the study: Several TRBV segments, including TRBV5-6, TRBV5-1 and TRBV20-1, were significantly more frequent in patients than controls. Direct clustering with F measure showed strong co-clustering of samples prepared in the same batch, prompting a batch-effect correction. Normalized Chao1 diversity was significantly lower in multiple sclerosis patients than controls, suggesting substantial peripheral T-cell clonal expansion. The control group was slightly older than the multiple sclerosis patient group.

This clonotype was detected many times. Which antigen it targets is not known. No base quality values were provided; no much bigger clone lies one nucleotide off. Receptor amplification or capture employed PCR. The instrument was an Illumina HiSeq 2500. To reduce PCR and sequencing biases, unique molecular identifiers were incorporated into the TCR beta cDNA libraries. Roughly 0.5 million cDNA molecules were obtained per 1 to 10 million input T cells, so each molecule approximated one T cell. The patient libraries were prepared and sequenced with the same protocol used for the earlier healthy control dataset. Samples belonging to the same batch were prepared together, multiplexed and sequenced on a shared HiSeq lane. The source study handled its data this way. Raw barcoded reads were processed with MIGEC, discarding single-read molecular identifier groups before consensus assembly and CDR3 extraction. VDJtools was used for post-analysis of the clonotype tables, and diversity was normalized by down-sampling every dataset to the size of the smallest sample. Repertoire overlap clustering matched CDR3 amino acid but not nucleotide sequences to correct batch-related cross-sample contamination. The public reads were quality trimmed at Q25 with fastp and then assembled into clones with MiXCR by TCRdb, keeping productive beta chains. Duplicate CDR3 protein sequences are folded into a single record with the most common DNA and genes. The V and J calls reflect TCRdb's pipeline rather than the authors' work. The sample has 150,000 to 200,000 distinct CDR3 sequences on record, roughly 31% of them singletons. Clones ranked in the top ten supply roughly 1.6% of the sample.

To demonstrate the VDJtools post-analysis software, TCR beta repertoires were profiled from the peripheral blood of 10 to 15 young patients with multiple sclerosis. The multiple sclerosis patients were children and adolescents ranging in age from 6 to 15 years. The germline V gene supplies CDR1 SQVTM and CDR2 ANQGSEA. Its CDR3 holds 15 amino acids, cysteine through phenylalanine. The CDR3 DNA has 45 bases and is translated from base 1. Trimming leaves V shorter by 6 bases and J shorter by 2 bases, with the junction holding 8 bases beyond the gene matches. The chain couples TRBV29-1 to TRBJ2-3, with 10 bases aligning to TRBD1. Sequencing used blood. This clonotype was obtained from a girl aged 10 to 17 with multiple sclerosis. The CDR3 sequence is CSVGPTGGPTDTQYF. The DNA reads as follows: TGCAGCGTCGGACCGACAGGGGGCCCCACAGATACGCAGTATTTT.